The following is a T cell receptor (beta chain) sequence with its context. Its antigen is unknown. The record has no base qualities; no much larger clone is one base away. Its CDR3 holds 14 amino acids, cysteine through phenylalanine. CDR3 DNA is the only sequence kept; it has 42 bases, read in frame from the first base. The germline ends are 14 bases apart after V is trimmed by 4 bases and J by 5 bases. The germline V gene encodes CDR1 MNHNS and CDR2 SASEGT. The data derive from a study of vaccination and CD4 T cells after COVID-19 (dated by TCRdb to between 2020 and 2023). Some background on the complete study: Convalescent patients had a positive SARS-CoV-2 result on nasal swab PCR, and of these patients, about ten had mild disease and one had severe disease. In 10 COVID-19 convalescent patients and a few infection-naive healthy vaccine recipients, the spike-specific CD4+ TCR repertoire before mRNA vaccination was compared with the repertoire after mRNA vaccination. For stimulating the cultures, overlapping spike peptide pools were used, derived from SARS-CoV-2 as well as from the common cold coronaviruses HCoV-NL63, HCoV-OC43 and HCoV-229E. Participants received two doses of either the Pfizer-BioNTech BNT162b2 vaccine (n=8) or the Moderna mRNA-1273 vaccine (n=2). As controls, cultures received a CEFX viral epitope pool (the positive control), an HIV-1 Nef peptide pool (the negative control), or no peptide at all. Post-vaccine blood samples were obtained a median of roughly 75 days after the second vaccine dose, with a range of roughly 13 to 250 days. For a few convalescent patients, samples were collected at an early post-vaccination timepoint (day 14) as well as at a late post-vaccination timepoint (days 161 to 241). Post-COVID blood samples from convalescent patients were collected a median of around 110 days after diagnosis, with a range of roughly 35 to 161 days. In the convalescent cohort there were six males and four females, among whom were two Hispanic individuals, seven Caucasians, two Asians and one multiracial person. What the research found in general, with its limitations: In convalescent patients, a median roughly 86% of post-vaccine SARS-CoV-2-reactive clones were detected only after vaccination, suggesting vaccine-specific priming. The study included relatively few convalescent patients and did not analyze early timepoints after natural infection. Although the median number of SARS-CoV-2-reactive clonotypes went up from roughly 19 after infection to around 39 after vaccination, the increase was not significant. Nearly all vaccine-specific clones in convalescent patients (304 of 307) were mono-reactive for SARS-CoV-2 spike rather than cross-reactive with common cold coronaviruses.

Libraries were built with PCR. DNA from cultured CD4+ T cells underwent TCR sequencing with the Oncomine TCR Beta short-read assay at the Johns Hopkins FTIC core. The QIAamp micro DNA kit was used to extract genomic DNA from the cultured CD4+ T cells. Oncomine TCR Beta libraries from cultured CD4+ T cells were pooled using unique dual indexes and sequenced on an Illumina iSeq 100. The paper's processing steps were these. Non-productive sequences were removed, and CDR3s not starting with C, not ending with F or W, or shorter than 7 amino acids were discarded. Antigen-specific clonotypes were identified with the MANAFEST web application by comparing peptide-stimulated wells with reference and other culture wells. For a clone to be called positive, the clone needed an FDR below 0.05, an odds ratio above 5, and a productive frequency above 0.1% in at least two of three replicate wells. A clonotype counted as cross-reactive if it showed significant expansion both in the SARS-CoV-2 spike wells and in at least one common cold coronavirus spike condition. CDR3 homology was assessed with Levenshtein distances (stringdist) and unrooted phylogenetic trees (ape) in R version 3.6.1. The public sequencing data were trimmed at Q25 with fastp and processed into clonotypes with MiXCR by TCRdb, which kept only in-frame beta chains. Entries are consolidated by CDR3 protein sequence, retaining the most common genes and DNA. For this entry, the V and J calls and clone size follow TCRdb and not the study's own pipeline. The sample table holds tens of thousands of distinct CDR3 sequences, of which over 25% were seen once. Jointly, the top ten make up approximately 10% of the sample.

The label giving this sample's time point can be read as: late sampling 161 to 241 days after vaccination in a few convalescent patients. In the paper's terms, the treatment or condition label means: roughly 10-day PBMC culture with coronavirus spike peptide pools or control peptides (ViraFEST assay). The ViraFEST assay was used in the study, in which antigen-specific T cells were expanded with peptide pools and expanded clonotypes were subsequently identified by TCR sequencing. The convalescent patients' positive SARS-CoV-2 PCR tests fell between March and December 2020, which was before the Alpha, Beta and Delta variants emerged in the United States. Some 2 million PBMCs per well were cultured in IMDM with approximately 5% human AB serum and 8 to 10 IU/ml IL-2, plus 10 ug/ml peptide pools. Half of the culture medium was replaced with fresh IL-2-containing medium on days 3 and 7. Once the cells had been in culture for approximately 10 days, the EasySep CD4+ T cell isolation kit was used to isolate CD4+ T cells by negative selection. PBMCs were separated from whole blood using Ficoll-Paque Plus gradient centrifugation and then either used fresh or cryopreserved at -140C. Culture conditions were generally each tested in triplicate wells.

The receptor was isolated from a human donor who had recovered from COVID-19. The rearrangement joined TRBV6-1 to TRBJ2-5; a tentative D match to TRBD2 spans 6 bases. The sequencing here drew on CD4+ T cells from blood, cultured in vitro, taken about 7 months after SARS-CoV-2 vaccination. The CDR3 corresponds to CASSVGGLEETQYF. The sequenced DNA: TGTGCCAGCAGTGTCGGGGGTTTAGAGGAGACCCAGTACTTC.